The rows below give T cell receptor beta chains drawn from one sample of a study of cytomegalovirus exposure and HLA in healthy donors. Assay used: immunoSEQ multiplex PCR; TCRdb lists only in-frame clones, some missing. In the table there are about 160,000 clones, nearly 80% of which are singletons. The specimen sequenced was PBMCs. The receptors stem from a woman aged 45-65 years in good health and CMV-seropositive. Both conserved end residues are part of each CDR3. Fields, in order: D gene, V gene, clone size, J gene, CDR3 protein, CDR3 DNA. The D gene is left open where the match is weak. Expanded clones are given a class, and other clones once, few, many or no size at all.

>TRBD2|TRBV7-2|NA|TRBJ2-5
CASSPGLAKQETQYF
TGTGCCAGCAGCCCGGGACTAGCGAAACAAGAGACCCAGTACTTC
>NA|TRBV6-6|NA|TRBJ1-1
CASSLTGTAEAFF
TGTGCCAGCAGTTTAACAGGGACCGCTGAAGCTTTCTTT
>TRBD1|TRBV13|NA|TRBJ2-7
CASSSGQEVEQYF
TGTGCCAGCAGCTCGGGACAGGAGGTCGAGCAGTACTTC
>TRBD1|TRBV28|NA|TRBJ2-3
CASTVTGGRGVTQYF
TGTGCCTCGACCGTCACAGGGGGGAGAGGGGTTACGCAGTATTTT
>NA|TRBV28|once|TRBJ1-2
CATQRGGLGYTF
TGTGCCACCCAAAGGGGAGGGTTAGGCTACACCTTC
>TRBD1|TRBV7-8|NA|TRBJ2-7
CASSLAGTGYEQYF
TGTGCCAGCAGCTTAGCCGGGACAGGGTACGAGCAGTACTTC
>TRBD2|TRBV18|NA|TRBJ2-7
CASSNRHLAGYEQYF
TGTGCCAGCTCAAATCGGCACCTAGCGGGGTACGAGCAGTACTTC
>NA|TRBV4-2|NA|TRBJ2-3
CASSQNSGFRTDTQYF
TGTGCCAGCAGCCAAAATTCCGGGTTTCGCACAGATACGCAGTATTTT
>NA|TRBV18|NA|TRBJ1-3
CASSPVALSSGNTIYF
TGTGCCAGCTCACCAGTCGCGTTAAGCTCTGGAAACACCATATATTTT
>NA|TRBV29-1|NA|TRBJ1-2
CSVVGGGDGYTF
TGCAGCGTTGTAGGGGGAGGGGACGGCTACACCTTC
>NA|TRBV7-2|NA|TRBJ1-3
CASSLERASGNTIYF
TGTGCCAGCAGCTTAGAGAGGGCTAGTGGAAACACCATATATTTT
>TRBD1|TRBV9|NA|TRBJ1-3
CASSLTGGSGNTIYF
TGTGCCAGCAGCCTGACAGGGGGCTCTGGAAACACCATATATTTT
>NA|TRBV11-2|NA|TRBJ1-4
CASSFAEKLFF
TGTGCCAGCAGCTTTGCGGAAAAACTGTTTTTT
>TRBD2|TRBV29-1|NA|TRBJ2-1
CSVEDRTSPRSSYNEQFF
TGCAGCGTTGAAGATCGGACTAGCCCTAGGAGCTCCTACAATGAGCAGTTCTTC
>NA|TRBV7-9|NA|TRBJ1-5
CASSDTGTQPQHF
TGTGCCAGCAGCGATACAGGGACACAGCCCCAGCATTTT
>TRBD1|TRBV6-4|NA|TRBJ1-5
CANHPQGAGQPQHF
TGTGCCAACCACCCTCAGGGGGCAGGTCAGCCCCAGCATTTT
>NA|TRBV6-1|NA|TRBJ2-7
CASSKQVSYEQYF
TGTGCCAGCAGTAAACAGGTATCCTACGAGCAGTACTTC
>NA|TRBV14|NA|TRBJ2-3
CASSQILGMASTDTQYF
TGTGCCAGCAGCCAAATCCTAGGCATGGCTAGCACAGATACGCAGTATTTT
>TRBD2|TRBV10-3|NA|TRBJ2-6
CAISRRGGEAPGANVLTF
TGTGCCATCAGTCGTAGGGGAGGGGAAGCACCTGGGGCCAACGTCCTGACTTTC
>NA|TRBV18|NA|TRBJ1-3
CASSPRIANSGNTIYF
TGTGCCAGCTCACCACGCATCGCGAACTCTGGAAACACCATATATTTT
>NA|TRBV25-1|NA|TRBJ2-2
CASSEGGLTRYTGELFF
TGTGCCAGCAGTGAAGGGGGCCTGACGAGGTACACCGGGGAGCTGTTTTTT
>NA|TRBV4-1|NA|TRBJ1-5
CASSQGTAANQPQHF
TGCGCCAGCAGCCAAGGGACAGCTGCTAATCAGCCCCAGCATTTT
>TRBD2|TRBV6-4|NA|TRBJ2-5
CASSLQGGREETQYF
TGTGCCAGCAGTCTCCAGGGCGGGAGAGAAGAGACCCAGTACTTC
>TRBD1|TRBV12-5|NA|TRBJ1-2
CASVKGAGDYGYTF
TGTGCTAGTGTAAAGGGGGCAGGTGACTATGGCTACACCTTC
>NA|TRBV1|NA|TRBJ2-7
CTSSLPGGREGWSEQYF
TGCACCAGCAGTCTCCCAGGTGGGCGGGAGGGATGGAGCGAGCAGTACTTC
>NA|TRBV7-8|NA|TRBJ1-2
CASSFEGDGYTF
TGTGCCAGCAGCTTTGAAGGAGATGGCTACACCTTC
>NA|TRBV18|NA|TRBJ1-1
CASSPQQGNTEAFF
TGTGCCAGCTCACCACAGCAGGGGAACACTGAAGCTTTCTTT
>NA|TRBV21-1|NA|TRBJ2-7
CASSTPDRGISYEQYF
TGTGCCAGCAGCACTCCCGACAGGGGGATCTCCTACGAGCAGTACTTC
>NA|TRBV28|NA|TRBJ1-2
CASSVTGNYGYTF
TGTGCCAGCAGTGTCACAGGGAACTATGGCTACACCTTC
>NA|TRBV29-1|few|TRBJ2-3
CSAGDGTDTQYF
TGCAGCGCGGGGGACGGCACAGATACGCAGTATTTT
>NA|TRBV6-5|few|TRBJ1-1
CASKQQVMNTEAFF
TGTGCCAGCAAACAACAAGTAATGAACACTGAAGCTTTCTTT
>TRBD1|TRBV27|NA|TRBJ2-1
CASIPGQSSYNEQFF
TGTGCCAGCATCCCGGGACAGAGCTCCTACAATGAGCAGTTCTTC
>NA|TRBV18|NA|TRBJ2-3
CASSQGTTDTQYF
TGTGCCAGCTCGCAGGGGACCACAGATACGCAGTATTTT
>NA|TRBV29-1|NA|TRBJ2-2
CSVERTGTGELFF
TGCAGCGTTGAAAGGACGGGGACCGGGGAGCTGTTTTTT
>NA|TRBV6-6|few|TRBJ1-2
CASSPHQSGGYTF
TGTGCCAGCAGCCCCCATCAATCGGGGGGCTACACCTTC
>TRBD1|TRBV19|NA|TRBJ2-7
CASSIDRGPGEQYF
TGTGCCAGTAGTATTGACAGGGGGCCTGGCGAGCAGTACTTC
>TRBD1|TRBV5-4|once|TRBJ2-7
CASSLKGAVNEQYF
TGTGCCAGCAGCTTGAAGGGGGCGGTAAACGAGCAGTACTTC
>NA|TRBV9|NA|TRBJ2-5
CASRTGTVPRMETQYF
TGTGCCAGCCGAACAGGAACAGTCCCGAGAATGGAGACCCAGTACTTC
>TRBD1|TRBV2|few|TRBJ1-3
CASSQGALGNTIYF
TGTGCCAGCAGTCAGGGGGCGCTGGGAAACACCATATATTTT
>TRBD1|TRBV29-1|once|TRBJ1-1
CSVGTGRIEAFF
TGCAGCGTTGGGACAGGGCGAATAGAAGCTTTCTTT
>TRBD1|TRBV5-1|NA|TRBJ1-2
CASSSGQGYGYTF
TGCGCCAGCAGCTCTGGACAGGGATATGGCTACACCTTC
>TRBD1|TRBV10-1|NA|TRBJ2-1
CASSTPGQGPNEQFF
TGCGCCAGCAGTACACCGGGACAGGGTCCCAATGAGCAGTTCTTC
>NA|TRBV19|NA|TRBJ1-2
CASSIWAGSSIYGYTF
TGTGCCAGTAGTATTTGGGCCGGCTCCAGTATCTATGGCTACACCTTC
>TRBD1|TRBV19|few|TRBJ2-5
CASSIGEGQGTQYF
TGTGCCAGTAGTATCGGCGAGGGACAGGGGACCCAGTACTTC
>NA|TRBV28|NA|TRBJ2-5
CASSFSGDQDTQYF
TGTGCCAGCAGTTTTTCAGGGGACCAAGATACCCAGTACTTC
>TRBD1|TRBV4-3|NA|TRBJ1-4
CASSQKGAWGEKLFF
TGCGCCAGCAGCCAAAAGGGGGCGTGGGGTGAAAAACTGTTTTTT
>NA|TRBV7-6|NA|TRBJ1-4
CASSPRGAANEKLFF
TGTGCCAGCAGCCCCCGGGGGGCTGCTAATGAAAAACTGTTTTTT
>NA|TRBV2|NA|TRBJ1-1
CASGGGSRGAFF
TGTGCCAGCGGGGGGGGGAGCCGTGGAGCTTTCTTT